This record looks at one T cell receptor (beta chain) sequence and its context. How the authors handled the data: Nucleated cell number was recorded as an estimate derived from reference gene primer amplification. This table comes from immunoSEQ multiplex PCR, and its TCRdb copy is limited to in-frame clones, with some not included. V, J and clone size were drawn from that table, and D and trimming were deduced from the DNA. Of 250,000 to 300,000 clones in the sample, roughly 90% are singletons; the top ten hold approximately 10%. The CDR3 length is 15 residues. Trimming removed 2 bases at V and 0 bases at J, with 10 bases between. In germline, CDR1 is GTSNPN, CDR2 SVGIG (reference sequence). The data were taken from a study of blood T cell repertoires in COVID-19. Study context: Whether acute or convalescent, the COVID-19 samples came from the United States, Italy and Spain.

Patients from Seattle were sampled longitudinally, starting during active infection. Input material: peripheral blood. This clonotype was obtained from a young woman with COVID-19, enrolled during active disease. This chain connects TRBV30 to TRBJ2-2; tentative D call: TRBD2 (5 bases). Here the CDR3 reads CAWSTRVTNTGELFF. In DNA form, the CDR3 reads TGTGCCTGGAGTACGAGGGTAACGAACACCGGGGAGCTGTTTTTT. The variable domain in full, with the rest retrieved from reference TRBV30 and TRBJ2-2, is SQTIHQWPATLVQPVGSPLSLECTVEGTSNPNLYWYRQAAGRGLQLLFYSVGIGQISSEVPQNLSASRPQDRQFILSSKKLLLSDSGFYLCAWSTRVTNTGELFFGEGSRLTVL.